This note documents a single T cell receptor beta chain sequence. It was CD45RO-negative cells, positively selected for CCR7, that made up naive CD8 cells, with terminally differentiated effector memory CD45RA+ cells excluded. The data were obtained in a study of shared clonotypes between healthy human individuals. The genomic DNA of each subset was split evenly across several immunoSEQ plates. Assay used: immunoSEQ multiplex PCR; TCRdb lists only in-frame clones, some missing. The sample yields about 2.1 million clones, 93% seen once. Sequenced: naive CD8+ T cells from PBMCs. This clonotype originated in a man younger than 35 in good health. Some clones in this sample may be carry-over from other donors' samples.

CDR3 loop: CASSLAGGGVPNSYEQYF. DNA for the CDR3: TGTGCCAGCAGCTTAGCGGGGGGAGGTGTGCCGAACTCCTACGAGCAGTACTTC. The chain joins TRBV7-6 to TRBJ2-7, with D possibly TRBD2 on 6 matching bases. The CDR3 is made up of 18 amino acids. V was shortened by 0 bases and J by 0 bases, with 18 bases between the two germline ends. Germline CDR1 and CDR2: SGHVS and FNYEAQ.